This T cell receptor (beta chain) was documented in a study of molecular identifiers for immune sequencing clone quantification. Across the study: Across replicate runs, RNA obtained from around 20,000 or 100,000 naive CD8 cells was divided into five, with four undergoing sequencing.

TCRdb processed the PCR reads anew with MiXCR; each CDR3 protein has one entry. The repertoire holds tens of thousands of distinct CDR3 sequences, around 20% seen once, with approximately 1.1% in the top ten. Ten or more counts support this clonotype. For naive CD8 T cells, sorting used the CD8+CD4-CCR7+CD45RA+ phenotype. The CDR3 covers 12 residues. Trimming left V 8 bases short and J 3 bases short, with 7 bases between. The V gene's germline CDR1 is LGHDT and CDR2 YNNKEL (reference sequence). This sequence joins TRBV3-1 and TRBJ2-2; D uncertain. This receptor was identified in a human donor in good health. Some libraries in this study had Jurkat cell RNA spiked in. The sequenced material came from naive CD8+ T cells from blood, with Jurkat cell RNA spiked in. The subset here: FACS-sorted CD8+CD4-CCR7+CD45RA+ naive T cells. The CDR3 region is CASLRDTGELFF. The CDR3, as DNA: TGTGCCAGCCTCAGAGACACCGGGGAGCTGTTTTTT.